These 32 T cell receptor beta chains share one sample of origin, sequenced in a study of CD8+ T cells in alopecia areata (dated by TCRdb to the late 2010s). Explained via the paper, the time point label denotes: 20 to 30 weeks on oral tofacitinib. In the paper's terms, the treatment or condition label means: oral pan-JAK inhibitor, 5-10 mg twice daily. The protocol used for the library was the immunoSEQ multiplex PCR assay. RNA was extracted from all samples and reverse transcribed into cDNA, which served as template for TCR sequencing. Sourced from immuneACCESS, this table was stored by TCRdb with only in-frame sequences that have V and J called. A share of the clones is absent; for the studies checked, an unresolved V gene accounts for under half, and the remainder has no known explanation. Present in this sample are some 80,000 clones, around 60% of which were seen just once. Jointly, the top ten make up about 20% of the sample.

Here the sequenced sample was CD8+ T cells sorted from blood, taken at week 24, from a patient treated with tofacitinib. These receptors were taken from a human donor with alopecia areata.

The rearrangement links TRBV29-1 to TRBJ2-7, with D hard to call. V was clipped by 4 bases and J by 2 bases, with 9 bases between them. The CDR3 totals 12 residues. Germline V gives CDR1 SQVTM, CDR2 ANQGSEA. The CDR3 DNA follows: TGCAGCGTTGTAGTAGGAACCTACGAGCAGTACTTC. Protein product: CSVVVGTYEQYF.

V is TRBV4-2 and J is TRBJ2-1, with 9 bases that match TRBD2. The CDR3 runs 18 residues. V lost 4 bases, J lost 2 bases, and 12 bases stayed unmatched. CDR1 and CDR2 (germline): LGHNA, YNFKEQ. The CDR3 nucleotides are TGTGCCAGCAGCCTATACCGACAGCGGGGGGCCGCCTACAATGAGCAGTTCTTC. Its protein is CASSLYRQRGAAYNEQFF.

A few counts support this clone. The chain couples TRBV19 to TRBJ2-1, with D hard to call. Deletions cut 6 bases from V and 2 bases from J, with 14 bases between. The germline V gene encodes CDR1 LNHDA and CDR2 SQIVND (reference sequence). The CDR3 has 15 amino acids. DNA of the CDR3: TGTGCCAGTAGAAGACCGTCGCAGCCCTACAATGAGCAGTTCTTC. Translating gives CASRRPSQPYNEQFF.

This clone appeared once. V gene TRBV9 combines with J gene TRBJ2-3; D call uncertain. The CDR3 is 15 amino acids. Trimming left V 0 bases short and J 4 bases short, with 12 bases between. Germline-derived CDR1 and CDR2 are SGDLS and YYNGEE. DNA for the CDR3: TGTGCCAGCAGCGTAGAGGGTTTCTCGGCAGATACGCAGTATTTT. Protein product: CASSVEGFSADTQYF.

V gene TRBV30 combines with J gene TRBJ2-2; D is unclear. Per germline, CDR1 GTSNPN and CDR2 SVGIG (reference sequence). Trimming removed 0 bases from V and 6 bases from J, with 2 bases in between. This CDR3 has 11 amino acids. The CDR3 nucleotides are TGTGCCTGGAGTGTGGCCGGGGAGCTGTTTTTT. This sequence encodes CAWSVAGELFF.

The chain's CDR3 is CASSLAPQGTYEQYF. As DNA, the CDR3 is TGTGCCAGCAGCTTAGCCCCACAGGGAACCTACGAGCAGTACTTC. The V call is TRBV7-9, the J call TRBJ2-7, with D maybe TRBD1 (6 bases). The CDR3 loop spans 15 amino acids. V was shortened by 0 bases and J by 2 bases, with 11 bases between the two germline ends. Germline V gives CDR1 SEHNR, CDR2 FQNEAQ (reference sequence). The full variable domain, its missing parts supplied by reference TRBV7-9 and TRBJ2-7, is DTGVSQNPRHKITKRGQNVTFRCDPISEHNRLYWYRQTLGQGPEFLTYFQNEAQLEKSRLLSDRFSAERPKGSFSTLEIQRTEQGDSAMYLCASSLAPQGTYEQYFGPGTRLTVT.

This clone was detected only a few times. The chain is built from TRBV5-6 and TRBJ2-1; 7 bases map to TRBD2. V gave up 3 bases and J gave up 2 bases; unmatched junction bases: 8. The V gene's germline CDR1 is SGHDT and CDR2 YYEEEE. The CDR3 totals 16 residues. DNA of the CDR3: TGTGCCAGCAGCTCACGTACCGGGACTACCTACAATGAGCAGTTCTTC. This encodes CASSSRTGTTYNEQFF.

On this clone itself: The same CDR3 also results from other DNA sequences found in this sample. The V gene is TRBV7-9, the J gene TRBJ2-7; D remains unclear. There are 12 residues in the CDR3. Germline lookup yields CDR1 SEHNR and CDR2 FQNEAQ (reference sequence). V was shortened by 5 bases and J by 1 base, with 6 bases between the two germline ends. DNA for the CDR3: TGTGCCAGCAGCAGATCTTCCTACGAGCAGTACTTC. This sequence encodes CASSRSSYEQYF.

The chain combines TRBV27 with TRBJ2-5; no firm D call. The germline gives CDR1 MNHEY, CDR2 SMNVEV (reference sequence). This CDR3 is built from 14 residues. Trimming pared 3 bases from V and 2 bases from J, leaving 10 bases between. DNA for the CDR3: TGTGCCAGCAGTTTGGCCACAACTCAAGAGACCCAGTACTTC. This gives the protein CASSLATTQETQYF.

This chain's CDR3 is CASSYAGGQYF. The CDR3 nucleotides read TGTGCCAGCAGCTACGCAGGGGGGCAGTACTTC. The V gene is TRBV7-2, the J gene TRBJ2-7; 7 bases are shared with TRBD1. Trimming cost V 4 bases and J 9 bases; bases outside gene matches: 3. Germline values: CDR1 SGHTA, CDR2 FQGNSA. This CDR3 contains 11 residues.

The rearrangement uses TRBV5-6 and TRBJ2-7; 8 bases match TRBD1. V lost 2 bases and J lost 3; bases outside the gene matches: 1. Per the germline V gene, CDR1 is SGHDT and CDR2 is YYEEEE. This CDR3 has 13 residues. The CDR3 coding sequence is TGTGCCAGCAGCTTAACAGGGGGCTACGAGCAGTACTTC. Its translation: CASSLTGGYEQYF.

V and J are TRBV19 and TRBJ2-7; D possibly corresponds to TRBD2 (6 bases). Trimming removed 8 bases at V and 3 bases at J, with 20 bases between. Germline values: CDR1 LNHDA, CDR2 SQIVND (reference sequence). This CDR3 comprises 15 residues. The CDR3 nucleotides are TGTGCCAGTCGCCCAGAATTCTGGGGGGACTACGAGCAGTACTTC. It specifies CASRPEFWGDYEQYF.

This clone was detected only a few times. J is TRBJ1-2 and V is TRBV29-1; 10 nucleotides line up with TRBD1. Germline V gene lookup returns CDR1 SQVTM and CDR2 ANQGSEA. The CDR3 is 15 residues long. The J segment lost 4 bases and the V segment lost 3 bases, leaving 8 bases of the junction unmatched. CDR3 bases: TGCAGCGTTGAGTTTTGGGACAGGGGAGTCTATGGCTACACCTTC. Protein: CSVEFWDRGVYGYTF. The full variable domain, its missing parts supplied by reference TRBV29-1 and TRBJ1-2, is SAVISQKPSRDICQRGTSLTIQCQVDSQVTMMFWYRQQPGQSLTLIATANQGSEATYESGFVIDKFPISRPNLTFSTLTVSNMSPEDSSIYLCSVEFWDRGVYGYTFGSGTRLTVV.

The chain carries TRBV29-1 and TRBJ1-2, with D uncertain. With 4 bases removed from V and 5 bases from J, the gap between germline ends came to 11 bases. Germline CDR1 SQVTM, CDR2 ANQGSEA. The CDR3 is made up of 12 amino acids. CDR3 DNA sequence: TGCAGCGTTGGCTTGGCAGCTTATGGCTACACCTTC. This codes for CSVGLAAYGYTF.

This clone has just a few counts. This rearrangement joins TRBV4-1 to TRBJ2-2; D may be TRBD2 (6 bases). Trimming stripped 1 base from V and 4 bases from J, with 10 bases between. The CDR3 spans 15 residues. The germline V gene has CDR1 MGHRA and CDR2 YSYEKL. CDR3 protein: CASSQGGGITGELFF. CDR3 coding DNA: TGCGCCAGCAGCCAAGGTGGAGGGATCACCGGGGAGCTGTTTTTT.

This chain connects TRBV7-6 to TRBJ2-3, with 13 bases lining up with TRBD2. V lost 0 bases, J lost 1 base, and 7 bases stayed unmatched. This CDR3 is built from 19 residues. The germline V gene has CDR1 SGHVS and CDR2 FNYEAQ. In DNA form, the CDR3 reads TGTGCCAGCAGCTTAGCGACTAGCGGGAGGATTATGGGCACAGATACGCAGTATTTT. It specifies CASSLATSGRIMGTDTQYF.

CDR3 amino acids: CASSQVRGLAAYNEQFF. The DNA for the CDR3 is TGCGCCAGCAGCCAAGTTCGGGGACTAGCGGCTTACAATGAGCAGTTCTTC. The chain uses TRBV4-1 and TRBJ2-1; 11 bases line up with TRBD2. Germline values: CDR1 MGHRA, CDR2 YSYEKL. The CDR3 totals 17 residues. The junction had 6 bases not matched to a gene; V was cut back by 1 base and J by 4 bases.

The chain links TRBV5-1 to TRBJ2-7, with a weak D call TRBD1 (7 bases). Germline V lookup: CDR1 SGHRS, CDR2 YFSETQ. V was clipped by 7 bases and J by 2 bases, with 13 bases between them. The CDR3 runs to 13 residues. CDR3 bases: TGCGCCAGCTGCGGGGACAGCACCTACGAGCAGTACTTC. This encodes CASCGDSTYEQYF. The complete variable domain, with remaining parts taken from reference TRBV5-1 and TRBJ2-7, reads KAGVTQTPRYLIKTRGQQVTLSCSPISGHRSVSWYQQTPGQGLQFLFEYFSETQRNKGNFPGRFSGRQFSNSRSEMNVSTLELGDSALYLCASCGDSTYEQYFGPGTRLTVT.

The chain couples TRBV5-1 to TRBJ1-2, with a weak D call TRBD1 (6 bases). V was cut by 0 bases and J by 4 bases, with 10 bases left in between. The CDR3 sequence is 14 residues long. Germline V gene sequence: CDR1 SGHRS, CDR2 YFSETQ. The CDR3 here is CASSLGGTPYGYTF. The CDR3 nucleotides read TGCGCCAGCAGCTTGGGTGGGACACCCTATGGCTACACCTTC.

The V gene is TRBV11-2, the J gene TRBJ2-7; D not resolved. The CDR3 is made up of 12 amino acids. Trimming shortened V by 5 bases and J by 6 bases, and 11 bases separated the two germline ends. CDR1 SGHAT and CDR2 FQNNGV come from the germline V gene. CDR3 sequence (DNA): TGTGCCAGCAGCCCCGCCGGCGCCGAGCAGTACTTC. It encodes CASSPAGAEQYF.

The genes are TRBV7-3 and TRBJ2-3; a possible D gene is TRBD1 (5 bases). The V gene's germline CDR1 is SGHTA and CDR2 FQGTGA. Trimming left V 5 bases short and J 2 bases short, with 11 bases between. The CDR3 totals 14 residues. Here the CDR3 reads CASSHEGDTDTQYF. The CDR3 DNA is TGTGCCAGCAGCCACGAAGGGGACACAGATACGCAGTATTTT.

This clone was recorded a few times. The J gene is TRBJ2-3, the V gene TRBV6-4, with TRBD2 identical over 8 bases. The CDR3 spans 16 residues. Germline loops: CDR1 MRHNA, CDR2 SNTAGT. V lost 0 bases, J lost 0 bases, and 2 bases stayed unmatched. CDR3 in DNA: TGTGCCAGCAGTGACTCCGCGGGGGGAAGCACAGATACGCAGTATTTT. This gives the protein CASSDSAGGSTDTQYF.

In this sample, this clone turned up a few times. V gene TRBV19 combines with J gene TRBJ2-2; 7 bases fit TRBD2. CDR1 is LNHDA and CDR2 is SQIVND in the germline V gene (reference sequence). Trimming removed 4 bases from V and 5 bases from J; junction bases left unmatched: 4. The CDR3 runs to 14 residues. CDR3 nucleotide sequence: TGTGCCAGTAGTAAAGTACTAGCGACCGGGGAGCTGTTTTTT. This gives the protein CASSKVLATGELFF.

The V and J genes are TRBV7-2 and TRBJ2-3; TRBD2 matches 8 bases. The CDR3 is made up of 16 amino acids. V lost 4 bases, J lost 2 bases, and 8 bases stayed unmatched. The germline CDR1 and CDR2 sequences are SGHTA and FQGNSA. The CDR3 is CASSSLAGPVTDTQYF. The CDR3 DNA reads as TGTGCCAGCAGCTCCTTAGCGGGGCCCGTCACAGATACGCAGTATTTT.

V gene TRBV27 combines with J gene TRBJ2-3; D remains ambiguous. Germline CDR1 reads MNHEY; CDR2 reads SMNVEV (reference sequence). The ends were cut back, 6 bases at V and 4 bases at J, with 5 bases in the middle. The CDR3 covers 11 residues. The CDR3 DNA follows: TGTGCCAGCAGATCCGCAGATACGCAGTATTTT. It yields the protein CASRSADTQYF.

This clone has only a few counts. J is TRBJ1-5 and V is TRBV19, with 9 bases lining up with TRBD1. Looked up from germline, CDR1 is LNHDA and CDR2 is SQIVND (reference sequence). V lost 8 bases and J lost 7; bases outside the gene matches: 6. The CDR3 sequence is 13 residues long. The CDR3 bases are TGTGCCAGTCAACAGGGGGCTGGCCAGCCCCAGCATTTT. Its protein is CASQQGAGQPQHF.

The V gene is TRBV7-9, the J gene TRBJ2-1; 9 positions match TRBD2. Germline CDR1 and CDR2: SEHNR and FQNEAQ (reference sequence). Trimming took 1 base from V and 2 from J; bases not matched to a gene: 12. The CDR3 contains 19 residues. The CDR3 region has the DNA TGTGCCAGCAGCTTAGACGGCGGGAGGGATACGATCCCCTACAATGAGCAGTTCTTC. Its translation: CASSLDGGRDTIPYNEQFF. The variable domain in full, completed from reference TRBV7-9 and TRBJ2-1, reads DTGVSQNPRHKITKRGQNVTFRCDPISEHNRLYWYRQTLGQGPEFLTYFQNEAQLEKSRLLSDRFSAERPKGSFSTLEIQRTEQGDSAMYLCASSLDGGRDTIPYNEQFFGPGTRLTVL.

The CDR3 DNA reads TGTGCCAGCAGCTTAGTGGGAGGAGACCCCTCATACGAGCAGTACTTC. This codes for CASSLVGGDPSYEQYF. The chain couples TRBV7-9 to TRBJ2-7, with a tentative D call TRBD2 (6 bases). The CDR3 loop spans 16 amino acids. CDR1 is SEHNR and CDR2 is FQNEAQ in the germline V gene (reference sequence). The V end lost 1 base, the J end lost 4 bases, and 17 bases lay between the germline ends.

The chain joins TRBV27 to TRBJ2-7; 8 bases fit TRBD2. This CDR3 comprises 14 residues. The germline gives CDR1 MNHEY, CDR2 SMNVEV (reference sequence). The J segment lost 1 base and the V segment lost 4 bases, leaving 3 bases of the junction unmatched. The CDR3 is CASSWLAGSYEQYF. DNA of the CDR3: TGTGCCAGCAGTTGGCTAGCGGGTTCCTACGAGCAGTACTTC.

The chain carries TRBV4-1 and TRBJ1-5; 8 positions match TRBD1. Trimming cost V 0 bases and J 5 bases; bases outside gene matches: 12. The CDR3 contains 18 residues. Germline CDR1 reads MGHRA; CDR2 reads YSYEKL. CDR3 loop: CASSQDWTGLLLYQPQHF. The CDR3 nucleotides are TGCGCCAGCAGCCAAGATTGGACAGGGCTCCTACTGTATCAGCCCCAGCATTTT.

This rearrangement joins TRBV30 to TRBJ2-7; TRBD1 agrees at 7 bases. With V trimmed by 4 bases and J by 1 base, 4 bases remained unmatched. Germline CDR1 GTSNPN, CDR2 SVGIG (reference sequence). There are 13 residues in the CDR3. The CDR3 sequence: CAWKDRFSYEQYF. CDR3 sequence (DNA): TGTGCCTGGAAGGACAGGTTTTCCTACGAGCAGTACTTC.

This chain uses TRBV25-1 with TRBJ2-5, with D possibly matching TRBD1 (5 bases). Trimming left V 3 bases short and J 1 base short, with 9 bases between. Germline V gene lookup returns CDR1 MGHDK and CDR2 SYGVNS. The CDR3 is 14 residues long. The CDR3 bases are TGTGCCAGCAGTGACAACAGGCCCCAAGAGACCCAGTACTTC. This codes for CASSDNRPQETQYF.